This T cell receptor beta chain was retrieved from a study of shared clonotypes between healthy human individuals. Study findings and constraints: Several donors shared 4.5% to 6.5% of their naive CD4 clonotypes. Larger estimated richness was generally recorded for naive subsets relative to memory subsets. Donors were few, which limited the genetic and exposure-history diversity represented.

Concerning this clone itself: Its cognate antigen is unknown.

CD45RO-negative, CCR7-positively selected cells formed the naive CD8 fraction, excluding terminally differentiated effector memory CD45RA+ cells. Method: immunoSEQ multiplex PCR; TCRdb's copy keeps in-frame clones and lacks some. Among some 600,000 clones, 95% to 97% were seen once, and the ten largest hold about 0.12%. The source of this sequence is a woman younger than 45 in good health. Input material: naive CD8+ T cells sorted from blood.

The CDR3, as DNA: TGTGCCAGCAGCTTCAGGGAGGAGACCGGGGAGCTGTTTTTT. It translates to CASSFREETGELFF. The V and J genes are TRBV7-6 and TRBJ2-2; D may be TRBD2 (6 bases). CDR1 and CDR2 (germline): SGHVS, FNYEAQ. The CDR3 has 14 residues. Trimming removed 3 bases from V and 5 bases from J, with 10 bases in between.